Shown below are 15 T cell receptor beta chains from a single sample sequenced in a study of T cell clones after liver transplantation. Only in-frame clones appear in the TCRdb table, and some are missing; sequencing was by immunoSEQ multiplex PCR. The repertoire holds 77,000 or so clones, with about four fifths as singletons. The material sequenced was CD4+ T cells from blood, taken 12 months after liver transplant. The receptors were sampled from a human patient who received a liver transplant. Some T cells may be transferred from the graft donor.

CDR3 sequence: CSVEEQSSYEQYF. In DNA, the CDR3 is TGCAGCGTTGAAGAACAGAGCTCCTACGAGCAGTACTTC. The chain uses TRBV29-1 and TRBJ2-7; no definite D call. Trimming pared 0 bases from V and 0 bases from J, leaving 6 bases between. Germline V gene data show CDR1 as SQVTM and CDR2 as ANQGSEA. The CDR3 has 13 residues.

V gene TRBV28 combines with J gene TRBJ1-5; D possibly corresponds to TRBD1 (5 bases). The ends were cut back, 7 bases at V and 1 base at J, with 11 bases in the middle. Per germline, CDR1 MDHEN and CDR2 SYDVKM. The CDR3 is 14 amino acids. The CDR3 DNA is TGTGCCAGCATATTGGGACGGAGCAATCAGCCCCAGCATTTT. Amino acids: CASILGRSNQPQHF.

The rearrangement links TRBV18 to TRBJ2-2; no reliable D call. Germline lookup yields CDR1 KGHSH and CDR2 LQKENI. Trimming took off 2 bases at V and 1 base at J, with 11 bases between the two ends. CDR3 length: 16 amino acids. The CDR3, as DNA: TGTGCCAGCTCACCAGAACTGGCAGGGAACACCGGGGAGCTGTTTTTT. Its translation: CASSPELAGNTGELFF.

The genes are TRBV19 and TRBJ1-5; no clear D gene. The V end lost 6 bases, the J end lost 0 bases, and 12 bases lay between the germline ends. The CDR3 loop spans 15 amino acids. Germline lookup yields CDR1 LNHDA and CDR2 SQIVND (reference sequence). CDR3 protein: CASSRGEYSNQPQHF. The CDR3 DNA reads TGTGCCAGTAGCCGCGGTGAATATAGCAATCAGCCCCAGCATTTT. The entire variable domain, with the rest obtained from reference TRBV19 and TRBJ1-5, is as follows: DGGITQSPKYLFRKEGQNVTLSCEQNLNHDAMYWYRQDPGQGLRLIYYSQIVNDFQKGDIAEGYSVSREKKESFPLTVTSAQKNPTAFYLCASSRGEYSNQPQHFGDGTRLSIL.

The CDR3 protein is CASSVDTPTLGEQYF. Here the CDR3 DNA reads TGTGCCAGCAGCGTGGACACCCCTACTCTTGGCGAGCAGTACTTC. The chain has TRBV7-2 and TRBJ2-7; perhaps TRBD1 as D (5 bases). This CDR3 has 15 amino acids. The germline V and J ends were trimmed by 5 bases and 6 bases, with 20 bases remaining between them. CDR1 is SGHTA, CDR2 FQGNSA, per germline.

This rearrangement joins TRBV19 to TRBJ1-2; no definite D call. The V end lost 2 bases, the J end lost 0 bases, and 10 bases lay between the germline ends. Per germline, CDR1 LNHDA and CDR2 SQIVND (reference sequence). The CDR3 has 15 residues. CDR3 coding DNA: TGTGCCAGTAGTATATCGGCCGGATCTAACTATGGCTACACCTTC. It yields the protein CASSISAGSNYGYTF.

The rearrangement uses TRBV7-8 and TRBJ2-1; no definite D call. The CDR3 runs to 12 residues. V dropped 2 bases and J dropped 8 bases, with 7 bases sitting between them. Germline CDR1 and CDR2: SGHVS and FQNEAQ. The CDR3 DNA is TGTGCCAGCAGCTTAAGTTGGGATGAGCAGTTCTTC. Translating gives CASSLSWDEQFF.

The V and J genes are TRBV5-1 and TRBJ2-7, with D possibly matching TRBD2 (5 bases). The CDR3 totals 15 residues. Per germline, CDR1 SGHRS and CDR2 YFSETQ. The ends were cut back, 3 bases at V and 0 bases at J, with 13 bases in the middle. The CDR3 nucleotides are TGCGCCAGCAGCTCTCCCGAGGGAAGCTCCTACGAGCAGTACTTC. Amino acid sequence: CASSSPEGSSYEQYF.

The CDR3 bases are TGTGCCAGCAGCCTGGGACAGGTCGGAAATGAGCAGTTCTTC. Translation: CASSLGQVGNEQFF. The V gene is TRBV11-3, the J gene TRBJ2-1; 8 bases agree with TRBD1. In germline, CDR1 is SGHNT, CDR2 YENEEA. This CDR3 has 14 amino acids. Trimming cost V 5 bases and J 7 bases; bases outside gene matches: 7.

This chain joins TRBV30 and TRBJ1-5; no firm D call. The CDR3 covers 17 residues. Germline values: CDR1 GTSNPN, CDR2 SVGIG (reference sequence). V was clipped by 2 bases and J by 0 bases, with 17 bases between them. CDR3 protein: CAWSKVAPLNSNQPQHF. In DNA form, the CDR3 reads TGTGCCTGGAGTAAGGTGGCACCCCTTAATAGCAATCAGCCCCAGCATTTT.

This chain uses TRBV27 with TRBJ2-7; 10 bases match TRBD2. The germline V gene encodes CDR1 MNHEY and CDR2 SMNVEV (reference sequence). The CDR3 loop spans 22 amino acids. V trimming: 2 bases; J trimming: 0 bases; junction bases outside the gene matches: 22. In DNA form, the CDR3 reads TGTGCCAGCAGTTTAAATCCGCCGGGGCTAGCGGGAGCCCCTCCTAGCTCCTACGAGCAGTACTTC. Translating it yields CASSLNPPGLAGAPPSSYEQYF.

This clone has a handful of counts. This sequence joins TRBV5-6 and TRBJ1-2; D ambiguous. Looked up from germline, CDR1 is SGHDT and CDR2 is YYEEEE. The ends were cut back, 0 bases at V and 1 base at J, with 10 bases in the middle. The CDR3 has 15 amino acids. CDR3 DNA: TGTGCCAGCAGCTTGGTGCGAAAGCTTAACTATGGCTACACCTTC. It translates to CASSLVRKLNYGYTF.

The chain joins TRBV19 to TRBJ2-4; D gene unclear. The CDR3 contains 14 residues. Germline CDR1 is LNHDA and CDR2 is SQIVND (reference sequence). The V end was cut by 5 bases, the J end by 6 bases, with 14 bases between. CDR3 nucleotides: TGTGCCAGTAGTGCCACCGACCGGCGAAACATTCAGTACTTC. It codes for CASSATDRRNIQYF. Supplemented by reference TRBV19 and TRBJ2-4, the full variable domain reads DGGITQSPKYLFRKEGQNVTLSCEQNLNHDAMYWYRQDPGQGLRLIYYSQIVNDFQKGDIAEGYSVSREKKESFPLTVTSAQKNPTAFYLCASSATDRRNIQYFGAGTRLSVL.

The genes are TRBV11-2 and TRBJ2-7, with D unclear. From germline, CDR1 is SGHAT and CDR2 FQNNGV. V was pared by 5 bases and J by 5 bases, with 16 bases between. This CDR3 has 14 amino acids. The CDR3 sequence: CASSRKGKRHEQYF. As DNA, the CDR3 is TGTGCCAGCAGCCGTAAGGGAAAAAGGCACGAGCAGTACTTC. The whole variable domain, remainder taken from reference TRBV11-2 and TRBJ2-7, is EAGVAQSPRYKIIEKRQSVAFWCNPISGHATLYWYQQILGQGPKLLIQFQNNGVVDDSQLPKDRFSAERLKGVDSTLKIQPAKLEDSAVYLCASSRKGKRHEQYFGPGTRLTVT.

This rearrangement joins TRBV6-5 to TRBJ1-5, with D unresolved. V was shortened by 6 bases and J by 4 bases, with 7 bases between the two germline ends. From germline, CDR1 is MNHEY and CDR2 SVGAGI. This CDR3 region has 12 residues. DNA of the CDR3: TGTGCCAGCAGGGGCTGGAATCAGCCCCAGCATTTT. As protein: CASRGWNQPQHF.